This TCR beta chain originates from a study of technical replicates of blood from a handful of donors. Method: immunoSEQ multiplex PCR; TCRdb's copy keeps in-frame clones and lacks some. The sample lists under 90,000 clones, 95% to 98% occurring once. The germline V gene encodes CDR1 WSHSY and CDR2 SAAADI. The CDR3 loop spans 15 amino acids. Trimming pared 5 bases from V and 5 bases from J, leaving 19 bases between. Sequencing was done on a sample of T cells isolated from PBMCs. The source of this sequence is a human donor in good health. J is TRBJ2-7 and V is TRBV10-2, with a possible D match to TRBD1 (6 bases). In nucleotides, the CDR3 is TGCGCCAGCAGTACCGCCGGGACAAGGCTCCACGAGCAGTACTTC. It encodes CASSTAGTRLHEQYF.